The 6 T cell receptor beta chains below were found in one sample sequenced in a study of OX40 agonist ivuxolimab in advanced cancers. Repertoires were generated with immunoSEQ multiplex PCR, while TCRdb's copy carries only in-frame clones and drops some. The sample yields more than 90,000 clones, about 80% seen once. This sample comprised CD4+ or CD8+ T cells sorted from blood, obtained in a trial of the OX40 agonist ivuxolimab. These receptors all come from an adult with an advanced solid tumor such as melanoma, head and neck, liver or kidney cancer.

This chain uses TRBV29-1 with TRBJ2-2; D may be TRBD2 (6 bases). CDR1 and CDR2 from the germline V gene are SQVTM and ANQGSEA. CDR3 size: 14 residues. Between the trimmed V and J ends, which lost 4 bases and 1 base, there was a span of 10 bases. The chain's CDR3 is CSVGVGGNTGELFF. DNA of the CDR3: TGCAGCGTTGGAGTGGGGGGGAACACCGGGGAGCTGTTTTTT.

V gene TRBV19 combines with J gene TRBJ1-2; 7 bases fit TRBD1. CDR3 length: 13 amino acids. V dropped 4 bases and J dropped 6; count of bases not matched to a gene: 5. Germline assignment: CDR1 LNHDA and CDR2 SQIVND (reference sequence). CDR3 region: CASSTGTANGYTF. In nucleotides, the CDR3 is TGTGCCAGTAGTACCGGGACAGCAAATGGCTACACCTTC.

To note about this clone: Additional DNA sequences in this sample encode the identical CDR3. The chain is built from TRBV30 and TRBJ1-5, with D tentatively TRBD1 (6 bases). CDR1 GTSNPN and CDR2 SVGIG come from the germline V gene (reference sequence). V lost 2 bases and J 0 bases, leaving 32 bases between the germline ends. This CDR3 comprises 22 residues. The CDR3 DNA reads as TGTGCCTGGAGTCCCCCCCCCGGTCCCCGGACAGCTCCTTACTATAGCAATCAGCCCCAGCATTTT. Translation: CAWSPPPGPRTAPYYSNQPQHF.

The chain recombines TRBV30 with TRBJ1-6; D ambiguous. The germline CDR1 and CDR2 sequences are GTSNPN and SVGIG (reference sequence). The CDR3 has 13 residues. V was pared by 4 bases and J by 6 bases, with 10 bases between. CDR3 residues: CAWKGRSNSPLHF. The CDR3 DNA reads as TGTGCCTGGAAAGGTAGAAGTAATTCACCCCTCCACTTT.

The rearrangement links TRBV18 to TRBJ2-7; TRBD2 matches at 7 bases. CDR1 is KGHSH, CDR2 LQKENI, per germline. CDR3 length: 13 residues. Losses at the gene ends were 6 bases for V and 9 bases for J; bases not matched to a gene: 11. This CDR3 is CASSSQEGRAQYF. The CDR3 DNA sequence: TGTGCCAGCTCTTCCCAGGAAGGGAGGGCGCAGTACTTC.

The chain carries TRBV10-3 and TRBJ2-3; D is perhaps TRBD2 (5 bases). V was clipped by 0 bases and J by 0 bases, with 13 bases between them. The CDR3 extends over 17 amino acids. Germline V gene sequence: CDR1 ENHRY, CDR2 SYGVKD. As DNA, the CDR3 is TGTGCCATCAGTGAGTCGGACTTCCTGAAGAGCACAGATACGCAGTATTTT. Translating it yields CAISESDFLKSTDTQYF.